Below are 9 T cell receptor beta chains sequenced from a single sample in a study of T cell repertoires in cytomegalovirus infection. No cognate antigen is known for these TCRs. TCRdb re-called the reads through MiXCR, storing one row per CDR3 protein. The table has 650,000 to 900,000 distinct CDR3 sequences, about 27% seen once. The material sequenced was cultured CD8+ T cells from PBMCs, taken from culture after CMV antigen stimulation. These receptors all come from a human donor in good health (CMV status not recorded). Some clones in this sample may be carry-over from other donors' samples.

This sequence joins TRBV5-5 and TRBJ2-2; the D gene is possibly TRBD2 (7 bases). Looked up from germline, CDR1 is SGHKS and CDR2 is YYEKEE (reference sequence). Trimming cost V 2 bases and J 4 bases, with 12 bases left between them. The CDR3 has 15 residues. The CDR3 bases are TGTGCCAGCAGCTTCAACGGGGGGCTCACCGGGGAGCTGTTTTTT. Translated: CASSFNGGLTGELFF.

This clonotype was counted only a few times. The rearrangement uses TRBV19 and TRBJ2-1; D unclear. Germline values: CDR1 LNHDA, CDR2 SQIVND (reference sequence). The CDR3 contains 15 residues. V was clipped by 1 base and J by 2 bases, with 9 bases between them. In nucleotides, the CDR3 is TGTGCCAGTAGTATAGGGACGGCCGCCTACAATGAGCAGTTCTTC. Its protein is CASSIGTAAYNEQFF.

This clonotype occurred a few times. The chain links TRBV10-3 to TRBJ2-7; D not certain. Germline values: CDR1 ENHRY, CDR2 SYGVKD. Trimming removed 6 bases from V and 3 bases from J, with 18 bases in between. The CDR3 totals 15 residues. As DNA, the CDR3 is TGTGCCATCAGCCAGACCGGAGAGCAGATCTACGAGCAGTACTTC. Translating gives CAISQTGEQIYEQYF.

The genes are TRBV10-2 and TRBJ2-7; 10 nucleotides line up with TRBD1. Germline loops: CDR1 WSHSY, CDR2 SAAADI. This CDR3 region has 15 residues. V lost 6 bases to trimming and J lost 0 bases; unmatched junction nucleotides: 5. The CDR3 DNA is TGCGCCAGCAGGGGGGGACAGGGGAGCTCCTACGAGCAGTACTTC. Amino acids: CASRGGQGSSYEQYF.

The V and J genes are TRBV7-6 and TRBJ1-2; TRBD1 matches at 7 bases. Trimming cost V 5 bases and J 5 bases; bases outside gene matches: 8. Looked up from germline, CDR1 is SGHVS and CDR2 is FNYEAQ. The CDR3 consists of 14 residues. CDR3 nucleotide sequence: TGTGCCAGCAGCCACCGGGACAGAGTTTATGGCTACACCTTC. Its translation: CASSHRDRVYGYTF.

This clonotype was seen only a few times. This rearrangement joins TRBV20-1 to TRBJ2-2, with 8 bases aligning to TRBD1. J lost 4 bases, V lost 4 bases, and 5 bases had no gene match. This CDR3 is 14 amino acids long. Germline V gives CDR1 DFQATT, CDR2 SNEGSKA (reference sequence). The CDR3 DNA is TGCAGTGCTAAACCAGGGACAGGCACCGGGGAGCTGTTTTTT. This encodes CSAKPGTGTGELFF.

The chain carries TRBV7-6 and TRBJ2-5; D is undetermined. V lost 1 base, J lost 5 bases, and 17 bases lay in between. This CDR3 spans 16 amino acids. Germline CDR1 SGHVS, CDR2 FNYEAQ. The CDR3 nucleotides read TGTGCCAGCAGCTTAGTCGATAAAGCATTGAGGGAGACCCAGTACTTC. This sequence encodes CASSLVDKALRETQYF.

V usage is TRBV10-2 and J usage is TRBJ2-7, with D perhaps TRBD1 or TRBD2 (6 bases each). The germline V gene has CDR1 WSHSY and CDR2 SAAADI. The CDR3 spans 13 residues. Trimming left V 8 bases short and J 2 bases short, with 13 bases between. CDR3 amino acids: CASAERGAYEQYF. The CDR3 DNA sequence: TGCGCCAGCGCCGAGAGGGGGGCCTACGAGCAGTACTTC.

At least ten counts were recorded for this clonotype. The V gene is TRBV27, the J gene TRBJ1-2, with 8 bases aligning to TRBD1. The V gene's germline CDR1 is MNHEY and CDR2 SMNVEV (reference sequence). After removal of 4 bases from V and 4 bases from J, the junction contained 5 bases not matched to a gene. The CDR3 extends over 14 amino acids. In nucleotides, the CDR3 is TGTGCCAGCAGTTCGCAGGGGGCTGTCTATGGCTACACCTTC. Its translation: CASSSQGAVYGYTF.